This paragraph reports one T cell receptor beta chain. Its matching antigen is unknown. Primers for the PCR totalled 60 Vbeta and 13 Jbeta. Sequencing used immunoSEQ multiplex PCR; TCRdb keeps in-frame clones, though not all of them. The sample contains some 140,000 clones, under 80% of which appear only once. The sample originates from a study of cytomegalovirus exposure and HLA in healthy donors. Study-level findings and limits: The study carried out a later analysis of TCR beta sequences. It associated approximately 16,000 of them with specific HLA alleles at a false discovery rate of 0.05. There were several of the most significant clusters that appeared linked to common viral pathogens in a later analysis.

V lost 4 bases and J 0 bases, leaving 9 bases between the germline ends. The CDR3 is made up of 14 amino acids. Germline V lookup: CDR1 MNHEY, CDR2 SVGAGI. This TCR was sampled from a man aged 25 to 40 in good health and CMV-seronegative. Sequencing was done on a sample of PBMCs. V gene TRBV6-5 combines with J gene TRBJ1-2, with TRBD1 as a possible D gene (5 bases). CDR3 in amino acids: CASSSSRANYGYTF. The CDR3 DNA is TGTGCCAGCAGTTCGAGCAGGGCTAACTATGGCTACACCTTC.